This T cell receptor (beta chain) was recovered during a study of T cell responses to AZD1222 COVID-19 vaccine. Study conclusions and caveats: Close to half of all spike-specific TCRs reportedly target regions of the variants that are unmutated.

CDR1 is SGDLS and CDR2 is YYNGEE in the germline V gene. V was shortened by 4 bases and J by 2 bases, with 9 bases between the two germline ends. The CDR3 sequence is 13 residues long. Remarks on this clone: Its antigen is unidentified.

TCRdb keeps only in-frame clones here, not all; method: immunoSEQ multiplex PCR. The sample has fewer than 150,000 clones; approximately 90% are singletons. The receptor's source is an adult in good health. The sample was peripheral blood, taken on day 0 of AZD1222 vaccination. The genes are TRBV9 and TRBJ1-2; D unclear. The CDR3 region is CASSREWNYGYTF. Written as DNA, the CDR3 is TGTGCCAGCAGCCGGGAGTGGAACTATGGCTACACCTTC.